These 29 T cell receptor beta chains originate from one sample sequenced in a study of OX40 agonist ivuxolimab in advanced cancers. Sequencing was performed with immunoSEQ multiplex PCR; in TCRdb, only in-frame clones are kept and a portion is missing. The sample holds roughly 66,000 clones; nearly 90% are singletons and the top ten take roughly 1.3%. Specimen: CD4+ or CD8+ T cells sorted from blood, collected in a trial of the OX40 agonist ivuxolimab. These TCRs come from an adult with an advanced solid tumor such as melanoma, head and neck, liver or kidney cancer.

This clone was seen a few times. The chain recombines TRBV29-1 with TRBJ2-5; tentatively, D is TRBD1 or TRBD2 (5 bases each). V was clipped by 6 bases and J by 1 base, with 9 bases between them. This CDR3 has 12 amino acids. Germline CDR1 is SQVTM and CDR2 is ANQGSEA. The CDR3 sequence is CSVTGTQETQYF. CDR3 DNA: TGCAGCGTAACCGGGACCCAAGAGACCCAGTACTTC.

The chain employs TRBV30 and TRBJ2-7; D might be TRBD2 (6 bases). V was cut by 4 bases and J by 4 bases, with 17 bases left in between. This CDR3 comprises 14 residues. Germline lookup yields CDR1 GTSNPN and CDR2 SVGIG (reference sequence). The chain's CDR3 is CAWKGGRGGYEQYF. The CDR3 nucleotides are TGTGCCTGGAAGGGAGGTCGTGGAGGGTACGAGCAGTACTTC.

Turning to this clone: The same CDR3 can be traced to other DNA sequences in this sample. The J gene is TRBJ2-1, the V gene TRBV5-1; perhaps D is TRBD1 or TRBD2 (5 bases each). V dropped 0 bases and J dropped 1 base, with 8 bases sitting between them. The CDR3 length is 15 residues. Germline loops: CDR1 SGHRS, CDR2 YFSETQ. In DNA form, the CDR3 reads TGCGCCAGCAGCTTGGGTGGGGGATCCTACAATGAGCAGTTCTTC. Protein sequence: CASSLGGGSYNEQFF.

The rearrangement links TRBV19 to TRBJ2-1, with 7 nucleotides matching TRBD2. Germline V lookup: CDR1 LNHDA, CDR2 SQIVND (reference sequence). Trimming removed 7 bases from V and 4 bases from J; junction bases left unmatched: 10. The CDR3 extends over 15 amino acids. The CDR3 loop is CASTPSQAGYNEQFF. CDR3 DNA sequence: TGTGCCAGTACCCCAAGCCAAGCGGGATACAATGAGCAGTTCTTC.

This chain uses TRBV4-3 with TRBJ1-1, with a weak D call TRBD1 (5 bases). V lost 0 bases to trimming and J lost 5 bases, with 13 bases between them. The CDR3 loop spans 15 amino acids. The V gene's germline CDR1 is LGHNA and CDR2 YSLEER. The CDR3 region is CASSQEARVGTEAFF. For the CDR3, the DNA is TGCGCCAGCAGCCAAGAGGCCAGGGTGGGGACTGAAGCTTTCTTT.

The chain links TRBV5-1 to TRBJ2-3, with 12 bases identical to TRBD2. Germline V gives CDR1 SGHRS, CDR2 YFSETQ. J lost 5 bases, V lost 0 bases, and 4 bases had no gene match. The CDR3 is 16 amino acids. CDR3 amino acids: CASSLGSTSGGDTQYF. Here the CDR3 DNA reads TGCGCCAGCAGCTTGGGGTCGACTAGCGGGGGAGATACGCAGTATTTT. The variable domain in full, with the rest retrieved from reference TRBV5-1 and TRBJ2-3, is KAGVTQTPRYLIKTRGQQVTLSCSPISGHRSVSWYQQTPGQGLQFLFEYFSETQRNKGNFPGRFSGRQFSNSRSEMNVSTLELGDSALYLCASSLGSTSGGDTQYFGPGTRLTVL.

This chain links TRBV6-5 with TRBJ1-6, with D hard to call. Germline assignment: CDR1 MNHEY and CDR2 SVGAGI. The CDR3 extends over 13 amino acids. Between the trimmed V and J ends, which lost 8 bases and 2 bases, there was a span of 7 bases. The chain's CDR3 is CASHLAYNSPLHF. In DNA form, the CDR3 reads TGTGCCAGCCACCTAGCCTATAATTCACCCCTCCACTTT.

This chain connects TRBV7-2 to TRBJ2-7, with D tentatively TRBD1 (6 bases). CDR1 is SGHTA, CDR2 FQGNSA, per germline. Trimming cost V 3 bases and J 7 bases, with 13 bases left between them. The CDR3 is 13 amino acids. CDR3: CASSLGAGLEQYF. The CDR3 DNA is TGTGCCAGCAGCTTGGGGGCAGGGCTTGAGCAGTACTTC.

This clone was counted between two and nine times. The chain carries TRBV27 and TRBJ2-3; tentative D call: TRBD2 (6 bases). Trimming took 7 bases from V and 6 from J, leaving 11 bases between them. In germline, CDR1 is MNHEY, CDR2 SMNVEV (reference sequence). This CDR3 is built from 12 residues. The CDR3 protein is CASMGGEDTQYF. The CDR3 DNA follows: TGTGCCAGCATGGGCGGGGAGGATACGCAGTATTTT.

This clone has only one observation. The chain uses TRBV5-8 and TRBJ1-5; D remains ambiguous. CDR1 is SGHTS and CDR2 is YDEGEE in the germline V gene. V lost 4 bases and J lost 0, with 8 bases in between. This CDR3 is 14 amino acids long. In nucleotides, the CDR3 is TGTGCCAGCAGCCCGACGGGTAGCAATCAGCCCCAGCATTTT. This encodes CASSPTGSNQPQHF.

The J gene is TRBJ2-5, the V gene TRBV9, with D possibly TRBD1 on 6 matching bases. This CDR3 is 13 amino acids long. CDR1 is SGDLS, CDR2 YYNGEE, per germline. The ends were cut back, 4 bases at V and 5 bases at J, with 12 bases in the middle. The CDR3 DNA sequence: TGTGCCAGCAGCCCCTTGCAGGGGGAGACCCAGTACTTC. Its translation is CASSPLQGETQYF. Using reference TRBV9 and TRBJ2-5 for the parts outside the CDR3, the full variable domain is DSGVTQTPKHLITATGQRVTLRCSPRSGDLSVYWYQQSLDQGLQFLIQYYNGEERAKGNILERFSAQQFPDLHSELNLSSLELGDSALYFCASSPLQGETQYFGPGTRLLVL.

This chain links TRBV7-2 with TRBJ1-6; perhaps TRBD1 as D (5 bases). The CDR3 length is 14 residues. V was pared by 1 base and J by 10 bases, with 11 bases between. The V gene's germline CDR1 is SGHTA and CDR2 FQGNSA. The CDR3 region is CASSLGGVESPLHF. In nucleotides, the CDR3 is TGTGCCAGCAGCTTAGGGGGGGTGGAGTCACCCCTCCACTTT.

The CDR3 nucleotides are TGTGCCAGCAGCTTAGATTGGGACTTTCCGGGAAATGAGCAGTTCTTC. This encodes CASSLDWDFPGNEQFF. The genes are TRBV7-9 and TRBJ2-1; D possibly corresponds to TRBD2 (6 bases). The V gene lost 1 base and the J gene lost 7 bases, with 17 bases spanning the gap. This CDR3 comprises 16 residues. In germline, CDR1 is SEHNR, CDR2 FQNEAQ (reference sequence).

The count of this clone is one. The rearrangement uses TRBV6-1 and TRBJ2-7; D uncertain. V shed 4 bases and J shed 4 bases, with 11 bases lying between them. CDR1 is MNHNS, CDR2 SASEGT, per germline. The CDR3 totals 13 residues. CDR3 coding DNA: TGTGCCAGCAGTGTCAGGCAACTATACGAGCAGTACTTC. Amino acids: CASSVRQLYEQYF.

The chain carries TRBV6-5 and TRBJ1-2; TRBD1 is a possible D gene (6 bases). Trimming stripped 5 bases from V and 7 bases from J, with 20 bases between. The CDR3 runs to 15 residues. The germline V gene encodes CDR1 MNHEY and CDR2 SVGAGI. CDR3 sequence (DNA): TGTGCCAGCAGTCGCAACAGGGCACCTATCTCTGGCTACACCTTC. Protein: CASSRNRAPISGYTF.

The chain couples TRBV7-8 to TRBJ2-5; possibly TRBD1 for D (5 bases). Germline CDR1 SGHVS, CDR2 FQNEAQ. The CDR3 is 12 amino acids. V was cut by 8 bases and J by 1 base, with 8 bases left in between. The CDR3 here is CASGRAQETQYF. The CDR3 nucleotides read TGTGCCAGCGGCAGGGCCCAAGAGACCCAGTACTTC.

The CDR3 here is CASSPPTAPYEQYF. The CDR3 DNA reads as TGTGCCAGCAGCCCCCCCACAGCCCCCTACGAGCAGTACTTC. V gene TRBV28 combines with J gene TRBJ2-7, with D hard to call. The CDR3 has 14 amino acids. CDR1 MDHEN and CDR2 SYDVKM come from the germline V gene. Trimming took 6 bases from V and 2 from J, leaving 14 bases between them.

This clone was seen only a few times. The chain couples TRBV29-1 to TRBJ2-1; no firm D call. The CDR3 covers 11 residues. The germline gives CDR1 SQVTM, CDR2 ANQGSEA. The germline V and J ends were trimmed by 3 bases and 7 bases, with 7 bases remaining between them. The CDR3 region is CSVDWGNEQFF. For the CDR3, the DNA is TGCAGCGTTGACTGGGGAAATGAGCAGTTCTTC.

The chain employs TRBV29-1 and TRBJ2-3, with 10 bases identical to TRBD2. Trimming removed 4 bases from V and 6 bases from J; junction bases left unmatched: 10. The germline V gene encodes CDR1 SQVTM and CDR2 ANQGSEA. The CDR3 contains 15 residues. The CDR3 here is CSVAHPSGGGDTQYF. Here the CDR3 DNA reads TGCAGCGTTGCGCATCCTAGCGGGGGCGGTGATACGCAGTATTTT.

This clone was seen a single time. This chain uses TRBV25-1 with TRBJ1-5; D might be TRBD1 (6 bases). This CDR3 region has 15 residues. V was clipped by 0 bases and J by 3 bases, with 9 bases between them. Looked up from germline, CDR1 is MGHDK and CDR2 is SYGVNS. The DNA for the CDR3 is TGTGCCAGCAGTGAATATGAGGGGGACAATCAGCCCCAGCATTTT. This gives the protein CASSEYEGDNQPQHF.

This rearrangement joins TRBV19 to TRBJ2-6, with TRBD1 as a possible D gene (5 bases). This CDR3 region has 16 residues. Looked up from germline, CDR1 is LNHDA and CDR2 is SQIVND (reference sequence). The V end was cut by 9 bases, the J end by 0 bases, with 15 bases between. CDR3 in DNA: TGTGCCAGCCTAAACGTACAGGTCTCTGGGGCCAACGTCCTGACTTTC. Residues: CASLNVQVSGANVLTF.

The rearrangement joins TRBV6-5 to TRBJ1-1; tentatively, D is TRBD1 (5 bases). The ends were cut back, 2 bases at V and 1 base at J, with 8 bases in the middle. The CDR3 consists of 14 residues. Per the germline V gene, CDR1 is MNHEY and CDR2 is SVGAGI. The CDR3 DNA reads TGTGCCAGCAGTTACCGGAGGGGGAACACTGAAGCTTTCTTT. Its translation is CASSYRRGNTEAFF.

On this clone itself: The sample holds other DNA sequences that translate to the same CDR3. The V and J genes are TRBV5-1 and TRBJ2-5; no firm D call. Germline CDR1 and CDR2: SGHRS and YFSETQ. Trimming took off 2 bases at V and 5 bases at J, with 4 bases between the two ends. This CDR3 is built from 11 residues. In DNA form, the CDR3 reads TGCGCCAGCAGCTTTGGTGAGACCCAGTACTTC. This translates into CASSFGETQYF.

This rearrangement joins TRBV2 to TRBJ1-5; D not resolved. V was trimmed by 5 bases and J by 2 bases, leaving 13 bases between them. CDR1 and CDR2 (germline): SNHLY, FYNNEI. This CDR3 is built from 15 residues. CDR3 protein: CASSFAGEGNQPQHF. CDR3 DNA sequence: TGTGCCAGCAGTTTTGCGGGTGAAGGCAATCAGCCCCAGCATTTT. The full variable domain, its missing parts supplied by reference TRBV2 and TRBJ1-5, is EPEVTQTPSHQVTQMGQEVILRCVPISNHLYFYWYRQILGQKVEFLVSFYNNEISEKSEIFDDQFSVERPDGSNFTLKIRSTKLEDSAMYFCASSFAGEGNQPQHFGDGTRLSIL.

The chain recombines TRBV28 with TRBJ1-4; D gene ambiguous. The CDR3 has 13 residues. V was cut by 6 bases and J by 5 bases, with 10 bases left in between. Germline CDR1 is MDHEN and CDR2 is SYDVKM. CDR3 sequence (DNA): TGTGCCAGCAGCCCCGGGAGGAATGAAAAACTGTTTTTT. It yields the protein CASSPGRNEKLFF. Full variable domain (remainder filled in from reference TRBV28 and TRBJ1-4): DVKVTQSSRYLVKRTGEKVFLECVQDMDHENMFWYRQDPGLGLRLIYFSYDVKMKEKGDIPEGYSVSREKKERFSLILESASTNQTSMYLCASSPGRNEKLFFGSGTQLSVL.

V is TRBV11-2 and J is TRBJ1-1, with 10 bases aligning to TRBD1. Trimming cost V 5 bases and J 7 bases; bases outside gene matches: 10. Per the germline V gene, CDR1 is SGHAT and CDR2 is FQNNGV. The CDR3 length is 15 residues. The CDR3 region has the DNA TGTGCCAGCAGCATATACTCGGACAGGGGGATTGAAGCTTTCTTT. Translation: CASSIYSDRGIEAFF. Supplemented by reference TRBV11-2 and TRBJ1-1, the full variable domain reads EAGVAQSPRYKIIEKRQSVAFWCNPISGHATLYWYQQILGQGPKLLIQFQNNGVVDDSQLPKDRFSAERLKGVDSTLKIQPAKLEDSAVYLCASSIYSDRGIEAFFGQGTRLTVV.

The chain couples TRBV10-3 to TRBJ2-1; the D gene could be TRBD1 or TRBD2 (6 bases each). CDR1 and CDR2 from the germline V gene are ENHRY and SYGVKD. The CDR3 runs to 15 residues. With 3 bases removed from V and 7 bases from J, the gap between germline ends came to 16 bases. CDR3 sequence (DNA): TGTGCCATCAGTGAACTGGGGGGCACCCGGAATGAGCAGTTCTTC. It yields the protein CAISELGGTRNEQFF.

The V call is TRBV9, the J call TRBJ1-1; D not certain. V lost 3 bases and J 7 bases, leaving 13 bases between the germline ends. This CDR3 has 13 amino acids. Germline values: CDR1 SGDLS, CDR2 YYNGEE. Here the CDR3 DNA reads TGTGCCAGCAGCGCAACCCTCAGAGGTGAAGCTTTCTTT. This codes for CASSATLRGEAFF.

The rearrangement uses TRBV18 and TRBJ1-5; unclear D gene. V was cut by 5 bases and J by 3 bases, with 8 bases left in between. Looked up from germline, CDR1 is KGHSH and CDR2 is LQKENI. This CDR3 region has 13 residues. The CDR3 loop is CASSTGANQPQHF. CDR3 nucleotides: TGTGCCAGCTCAACGGGAGCCAATCAGCCCCAGCATTTT.